These 10 T cell receptor beta chains share one sample of origin, sequenced in a study of blood T cell repertoires in COVID-19. TCRdb's copy holds only in-frame clones and misses some; the assay was immunoSEQ multiplex PCR. The sample lists about 62,000 clones, around 86% occurring once. Material: peripheral blood. The receptors were gathered from a man in his 70s with acute or convalescent COVID-19.

This clone showed up just once. The chain links TRBV29-1 to TRBJ2-2; 10 bases map to TRBD2. Germline V gene lookup returns CDR1 SQVTM and CDR2 ANQGSEA. The V gene end was trimmed by 5 bases and the J gene end by 6 bases; junction bases not matched to a gene: 12. The CDR3 runs 16 residues. CDR3 bases: TGCAGCGTTCCTCGGGGAAGCGGGGGGGCGGCCGGGGAGCTGTTTTTT. Translation gives CSVPRGSGGAAGELFF.

The CDR3 region is CASSLGREGNQPQHF. In DNA, the CDR3 is TGTGCCAGCAGCCTGGGCAGGGAGGGCAATCAGCCCCAGCATTTT. The rearrangement joins TRBV5-6 to TRBJ1-5; D might be TRBD1 (5 bases). Trimming stripped 4 bases from V and 2 bases from J, with 13 bases between. Germline values: CDR1 SGHDT, CDR2 YYEEEE. This CDR3 is built from 15 residues.

This clone was counted a single time. This chain uses TRBV5-1 with TRBJ2-1, with 10 bases aligning to TRBD2. The germline V gene has CDR1 SGHRS and CDR2 YFSETQ. The CDR3 is 16 amino acids. After removal of 5 bases from V and 6 bases from J, the junction contained 11 bases not matched to a gene. This chain's CDR3 is CASRLSWTSGANEQFF. In DNA, the CDR3 is TGCGCCAGCAGGTTGAGTTGGACTAGCGGTGCCAATGAGCAGTTCTTC.

This clone was observed a single time. V is TRBV3-1 (or the pseudogene TRBV3-2) and J is TRBJ2-7; tentatively, D is TRBD2 (6 bases). Germline assignment: CDR1 LGHDT and CDR2 YNNKEL (reference sequence). V lost 5 bases to trimming and J lost 1 base, with 24 bases between them. The CDR3 has 18 amino acids. CDR3 DNA: TGTGCCAGCAGCGGAGGGTGGTGGAGCTTAGATAATTCCTACGAGCAGTACTTC. Protein: CASSGGWWSLDNSYEQYF.

The rearrangement uses TRBV20-1 and TRBJ2-6; 9 bases are a match to TRBD1. V shed 3 bases, J shed 4 bases, and the junction held 7 bases outside the gene matches. The CDR3 length is 16 residues. In germline, CDR1 is DFQATT, CDR2 SNEGSKA (reference sequence). The chain's CDR3 is CSASGTGSAGANVLTF. The CDR3 region has the DNA TGCAGTGCTAGTGGGACAGGGTCGGCAGGGGCCAACGTCCTGACTTTC.

The genes are TRBV7-2 and TRBJ1-5; the D is unclear. The CDR3 runs to 13 residues. The V gene lost 2 bases and the J gene lost 4 bases, with 6 bases spanning the gap. Germline CDR1 and CDR2: SGHTA and FQGNSA. This CDR3 is CASSLTSNQPQHF. The CDR3 DNA reads as TGTGCCAGCAGCTTAACGAGTAATCAGCCCCAGCATTTT. The complete variable domain, with remaining parts taken from reference TRBV7-2 and TRBJ1-5, reads GAGVSQSPSNKVTEKGKDVELRCDPISGHTALYWYRQSLGQGLEFLIYFQGNSAPDKSGLPSDRFSAERTGGSVSTLTIQRTQQEDSAVYLCASSLTSNQPQHFGDGTRLSIL.

This clone has just one count. The genes are TRBV9 and TRBJ2-1; maybe TRBD2 (6 bases). The CDR3 totals 17 residues. Germline CDR1 is SGDLS and CDR2 is YYNGEE. Trimming shortened V by 3 bases and J by 2 bases, and 18 bases separated the two germline ends. CDR3 in DNA: TGTGCCAGCAGCGCTATCACGGGGGTACCTCCCTACAATGAGCAGTTCTTC. Translated: CASSAITGVPPYNEQFF.

The chain employs TRBV30 and TRBJ1-5, with D unclear. Germline V gives CDR1 GTSNPN, CDR2 SVGIG (reference sequence). This CDR3 is built from 13 residues. V lost 2 bases and J lost 4, with 9 bases in between. The CDR3 DNA follows: TGTGCCTGGAGTCCCCAGAAAAATCAGCCCCAGCATTTT. Protein: CAWSPQKNQPQHF. Full variable domain (outside the CDR3, taken from reference TRBV30 and TRBJ1-5): SQTIHQWPATLVQPVGSPLSLECTVEGTSNPNLYWYRQAAGRGLQLLFYSVGIGQISSEVPQNLSASRPQDRQFILSSKKLLLSDSGFYLCAWSPQKNQPQHFGDGTRLSIL.

The gene calls are TRBV5-4 and TRBJ2-5, with 12 bases aligning to TRBD2. Trimming removed 4 bases from V and 4 bases from J; junction bases left unmatched: 5. Germline V gene data show CDR1 as SGHNT and CDR2 as YYREEE (reference sequence). The CDR3 consists of 15 residues. CDR3 sequence (DNA): TGTGCCAGCAGCCCCAGACTAGCGGGGGCAGAGACCCAGTACTTC. Its translation: CASSPRLAGAETQYF.

This chain joins TRBV5-1 and TRBJ2-7; 12 bases line up with TRBD2. V trimming: 0 bases; J trimming: 3 bases; junction bases outside the gene matches: 10. CDR3 length: 18 residues. Germline CDR1 is SGHRS and CDR2 is YFSETQ. In DNA form, the CDR3 reads TGCGCCAGCAGCTTGGCCCCTACTAGCGGGGGGTTGTACTACGAGCAGTACTTC. This sequence encodes CASSLAPTSGGLYYEQYF.